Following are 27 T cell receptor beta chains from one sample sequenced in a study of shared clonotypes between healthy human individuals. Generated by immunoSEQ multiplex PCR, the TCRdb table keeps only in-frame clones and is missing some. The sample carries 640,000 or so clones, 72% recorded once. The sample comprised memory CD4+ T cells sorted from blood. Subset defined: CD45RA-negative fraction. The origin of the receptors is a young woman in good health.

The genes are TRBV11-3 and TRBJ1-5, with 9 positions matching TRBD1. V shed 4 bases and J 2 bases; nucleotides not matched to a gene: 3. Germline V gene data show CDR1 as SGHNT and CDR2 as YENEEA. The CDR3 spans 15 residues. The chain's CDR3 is CASSSGQGCNQPQHF. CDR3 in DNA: TGTGCCAGCAGCTCCGGACAGGGGTGCAATCAGCCCCAGCATTTT.

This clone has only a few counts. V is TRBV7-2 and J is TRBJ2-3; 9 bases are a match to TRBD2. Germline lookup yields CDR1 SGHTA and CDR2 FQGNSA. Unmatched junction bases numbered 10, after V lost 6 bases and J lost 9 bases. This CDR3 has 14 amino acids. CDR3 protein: CASSLGPSGNTQYF. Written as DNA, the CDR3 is TGTGCCAGCAGTCTGGGTCCTAGCGGGAACACGCAGTATTTT.

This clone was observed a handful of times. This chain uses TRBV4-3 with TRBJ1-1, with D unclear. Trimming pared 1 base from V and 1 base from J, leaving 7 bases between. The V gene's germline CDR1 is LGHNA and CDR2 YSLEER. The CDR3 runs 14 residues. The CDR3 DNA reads TGCGCCAGCAGCCAAGTAACAGCGAACACTGAAGCTTTCTTT. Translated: CASSQVTANTEAFF.

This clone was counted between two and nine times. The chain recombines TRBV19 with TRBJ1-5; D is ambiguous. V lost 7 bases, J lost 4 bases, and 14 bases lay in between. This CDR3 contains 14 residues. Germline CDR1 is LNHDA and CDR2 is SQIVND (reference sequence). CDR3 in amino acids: CASNEWAGNQPQHF. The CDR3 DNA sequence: TGTGCCAGTAACGAATGGGCGGGTAATCAGCCCCAGCATTTT.

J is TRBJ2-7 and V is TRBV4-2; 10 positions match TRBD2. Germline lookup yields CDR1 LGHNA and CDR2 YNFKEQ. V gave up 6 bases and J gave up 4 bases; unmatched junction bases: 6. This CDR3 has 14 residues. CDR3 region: CASRPSGRRYEQYF. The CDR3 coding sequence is TGTGCCAGCAGGCCTAGCGGGAGAAGGTACGAGCAGTACTTC.

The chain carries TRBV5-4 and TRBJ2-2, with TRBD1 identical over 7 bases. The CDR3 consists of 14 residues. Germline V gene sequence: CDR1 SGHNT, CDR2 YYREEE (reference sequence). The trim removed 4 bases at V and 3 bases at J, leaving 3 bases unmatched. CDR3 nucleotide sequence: TGTGCCAGCAGCGTGACAGGGTACACCGGGGAGCTGTTTTTT. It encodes CASSVTGYTGELFF.

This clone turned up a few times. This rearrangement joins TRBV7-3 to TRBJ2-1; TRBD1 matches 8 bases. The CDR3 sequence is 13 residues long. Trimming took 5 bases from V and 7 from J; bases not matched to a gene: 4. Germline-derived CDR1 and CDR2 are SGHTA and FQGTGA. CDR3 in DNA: TGTGCCAGCAGCGCTCAGGGGGCAAATGAGCAGTTCTTC. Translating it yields CASSAQGANEQFF.

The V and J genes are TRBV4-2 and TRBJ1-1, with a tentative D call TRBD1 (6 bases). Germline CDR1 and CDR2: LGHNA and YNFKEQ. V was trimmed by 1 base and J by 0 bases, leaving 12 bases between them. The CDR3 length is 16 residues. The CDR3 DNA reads TGTGCCAGCAGCCAAGCTTCGGGACAAATGAACACTGAAGCTTTCTTT. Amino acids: CASSQASGQMNTEAFF.

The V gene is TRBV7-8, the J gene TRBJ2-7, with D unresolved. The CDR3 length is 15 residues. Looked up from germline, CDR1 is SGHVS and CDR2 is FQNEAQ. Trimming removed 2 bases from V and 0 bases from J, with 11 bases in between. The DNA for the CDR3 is TGTGCCAGCAGCTTACGTGGTGCAAGCTCCTACGAGCAGTACTTC. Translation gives CASSLRGASSYEQYF.

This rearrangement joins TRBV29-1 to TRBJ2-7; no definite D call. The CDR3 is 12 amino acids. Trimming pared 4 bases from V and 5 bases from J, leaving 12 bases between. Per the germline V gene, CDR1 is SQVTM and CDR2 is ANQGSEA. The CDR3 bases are TGCAGCGTTGTCGGGTCGGCGAACGAGCAGTACTTC. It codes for CSVVGSANEQYF.

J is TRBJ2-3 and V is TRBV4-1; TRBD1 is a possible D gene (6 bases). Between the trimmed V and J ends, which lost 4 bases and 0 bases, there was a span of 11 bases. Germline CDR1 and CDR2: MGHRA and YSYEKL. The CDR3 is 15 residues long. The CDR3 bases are TGCGCCAGCAGCCGGTGGACAGCTAGCACAGATACGCAGTATTTT. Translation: CASSRWTASTDTQYF.

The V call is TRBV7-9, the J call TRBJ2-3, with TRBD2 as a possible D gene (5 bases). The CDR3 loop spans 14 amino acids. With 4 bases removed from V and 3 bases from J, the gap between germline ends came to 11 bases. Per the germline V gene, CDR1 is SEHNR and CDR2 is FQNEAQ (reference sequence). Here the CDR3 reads CASSYSTRTDTQYF. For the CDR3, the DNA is TGTGCCAGCAGCTATAGCACTAGAACAGATACGCAGTATTTT.

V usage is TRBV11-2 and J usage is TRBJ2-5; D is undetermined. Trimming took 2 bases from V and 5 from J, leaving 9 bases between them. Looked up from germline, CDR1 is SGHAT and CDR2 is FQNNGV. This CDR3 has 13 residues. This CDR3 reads CASSLTGTETQYF. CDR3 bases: TGTGCCAGCAGCTTAACGGGCACGGAGACCCAGTACTTC.

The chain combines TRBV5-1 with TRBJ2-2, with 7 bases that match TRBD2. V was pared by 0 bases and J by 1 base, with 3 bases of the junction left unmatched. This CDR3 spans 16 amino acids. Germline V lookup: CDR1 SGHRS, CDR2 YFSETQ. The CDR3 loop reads CASSLVGLQNTGELFF. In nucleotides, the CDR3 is TGCGCCAGCAGCTTGGTGGGACTACAGAACACCGGGGAGCTGTTTTTT.

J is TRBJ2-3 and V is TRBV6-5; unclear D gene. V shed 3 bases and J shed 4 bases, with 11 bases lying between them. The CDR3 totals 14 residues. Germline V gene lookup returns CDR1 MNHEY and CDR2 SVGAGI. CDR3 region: CASSYRQPSDTQYF. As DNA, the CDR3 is TGTGCCAGCAGTTATCGGCAGCCGTCAGATACGCAGTATTTT.

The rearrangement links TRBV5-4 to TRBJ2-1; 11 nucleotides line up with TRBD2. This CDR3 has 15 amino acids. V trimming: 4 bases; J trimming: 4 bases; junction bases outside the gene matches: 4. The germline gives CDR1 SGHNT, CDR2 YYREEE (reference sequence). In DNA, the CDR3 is TGTGCCAGCAGCAGGACTAGCGGGCCTTACAATGAGCAGTTCTTC. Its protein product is CASSRTSGPYNEQFF.

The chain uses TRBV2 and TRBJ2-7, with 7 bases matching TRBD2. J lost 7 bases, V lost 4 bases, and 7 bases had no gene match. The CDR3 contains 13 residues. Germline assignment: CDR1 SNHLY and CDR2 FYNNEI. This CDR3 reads CASSGSGAGEQYF. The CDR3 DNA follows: TGTGCCAGCAGTGGCAGCGGGGCGGGGGAGCAGTACTTC.

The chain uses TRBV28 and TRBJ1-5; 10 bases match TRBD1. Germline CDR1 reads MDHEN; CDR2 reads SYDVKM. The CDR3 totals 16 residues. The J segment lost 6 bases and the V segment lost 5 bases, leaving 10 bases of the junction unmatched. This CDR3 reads CASSLPGQGLSQPQHF. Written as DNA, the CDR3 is TGTGCCAGCAGTCTCCCGGGACAGGGGTTGAGTCAGCCCCAGCATTTT.

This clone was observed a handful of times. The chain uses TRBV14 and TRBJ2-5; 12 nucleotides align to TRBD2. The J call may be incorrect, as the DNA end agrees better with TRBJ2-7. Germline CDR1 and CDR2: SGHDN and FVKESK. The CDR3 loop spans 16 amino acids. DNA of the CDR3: TGTGCCAGCAGCCCGAACCGACTAGCGGGAGCGGACGAGCAGTACTTC. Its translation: CASSPNRLAGADEQYF.

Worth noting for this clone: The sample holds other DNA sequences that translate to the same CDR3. The CDR3 is CASSPGQTYEQYF. The CDR3 DNA follows: TGTGCCAGCAGCCCGGGACAGACCTACGAGCAGTACTTC. The rearrangement links TRBV28 to TRBJ2-7, with TRBD1 identical over 7 bases. This CDR3 region has 13 residues. Per germline, CDR1 MDHEN and CDR2 SYDVKM. Unmatched junction bases numbered 4, after V lost 6 bases and J lost 2 bases.

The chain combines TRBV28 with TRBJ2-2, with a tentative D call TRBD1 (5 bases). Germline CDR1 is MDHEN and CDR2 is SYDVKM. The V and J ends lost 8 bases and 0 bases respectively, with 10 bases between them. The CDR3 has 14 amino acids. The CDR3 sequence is CASGRGTNTGELFF. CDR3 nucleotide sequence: TGTGCCAGCGGTAGGGGAACGAACACCGGGGAGCTGTTTTTT.

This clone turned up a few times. CDR3 bases: TGTGCCAGCAGCCAAATACCCTACGAGCAGTACTTC. Its translation is CASSQIPYEQYF. The chain joins TRBV4-2 to TRBJ2-7; no definite D call. This CDR3 comprises 12 residues. Per germline, CDR1 LGHNA and CDR2 YNFKEQ. With 2 bases removed from V and 2 bases from J, the gap between germline ends came to 4 bases.

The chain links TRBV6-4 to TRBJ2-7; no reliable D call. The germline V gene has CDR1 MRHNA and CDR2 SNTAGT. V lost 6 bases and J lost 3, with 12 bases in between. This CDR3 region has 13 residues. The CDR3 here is CASRPLCLYEQYF. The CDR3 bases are TGTGCCAGCAGACCCCTCTGCCTCTACGAGCAGTACTTC.

The CDR3 sequence is CATQLSGKGVNQPQHF. In nucleotides, the CDR3 is TGTGCCACGCAGCTCAGTGGGAAAGGGGTCAATCAGCCCCAGCATTTT. The J gene is TRBJ1-5, the V gene TRBV19; D might be TRBD1 (5 bases). The germline gives CDR1 LNHDA, CDR2 SQIVND (reference sequence). V was cut by 10 bases and J by 3 bases, with 22 bases left in between. The CDR3 totals 16 residues.

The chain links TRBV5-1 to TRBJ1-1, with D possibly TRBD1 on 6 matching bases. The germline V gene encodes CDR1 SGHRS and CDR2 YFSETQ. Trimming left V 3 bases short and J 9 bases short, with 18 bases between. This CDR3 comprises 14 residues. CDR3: CASSSPLDRKKAFF. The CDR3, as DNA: TGCGCCAGCAGCTCGCCTTTAGACAGGAAAAAAGCTTTCTTT. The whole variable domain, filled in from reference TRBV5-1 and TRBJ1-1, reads KAGVTQTPRYLIKTRGQQVTLSCSPISGHRSVSWYQQTPGQGLQFLFEYFSETQRNKGNFPGRFSGRQFSNSRSEMNVSTLELGDSALYLCASSSPLDRKKAFFGQGTRLTVV.

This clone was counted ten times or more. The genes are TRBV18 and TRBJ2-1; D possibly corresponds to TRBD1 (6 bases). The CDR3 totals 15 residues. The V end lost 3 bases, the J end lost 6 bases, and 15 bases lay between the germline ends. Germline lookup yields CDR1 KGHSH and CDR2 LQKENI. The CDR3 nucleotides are TGTGCCAGCTCACCGACAGGCCGCGGGTCCAATGAGCAGTTCTTC. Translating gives CASSPTGRGSNEQFF.

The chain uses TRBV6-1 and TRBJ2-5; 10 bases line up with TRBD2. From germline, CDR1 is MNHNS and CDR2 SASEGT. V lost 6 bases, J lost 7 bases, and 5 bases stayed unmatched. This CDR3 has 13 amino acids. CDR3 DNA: TGTGCCAGCAGGCCCCAGCGGGAGGGGACCCAGTACTTC. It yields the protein CASRPQREGTQYF.